The 9 T cell receptor beta chains below were found in one sample sequenced in a study of identical twins. One entry per CDR3 protein results from TCRdb running MiXCR on the 5' RACE reads. The sample carries about 200,000 distinct CDR3 sequences, 6.5% to 8.5% recorded once. Another study also made use of these data, one on yellow fever vaccine responses in identical twins.

The sequencing sample was made of memory (CD45RO+) T cells sorted from blood. These receptors were collected from a woman aged 18-30 years in good health.

This clonotype was found a few times. The chain combines TRBV16 with TRBJ2-1, with D possibly TRBD2 on 6 matching bases. CDR3 length equals 13 residues. Trimming stripped 0 bases from V and 10 bases from J, with 10 bases between. Per the germline V gene, CDR1 is KGHSY and CDR2 is FQNENV. CDR3 DNA sequence: TGTGCCAGCAGCCAATCCCCCGGAGGGGAGCAGTTCTTC. Translated: CASSQSPGGEQFF.

This clonotype was seen repeatedly, ten times or more. The chain uses TRBV27 and TRBJ2-7; 8 bases are shared with TRBD2. The CDR3 runs 13 residues. Germline trimming cut 3 bases from V and 2 bases from J; bases unmatched to any gene: 0. Germline lookup yields CDR1 MNHEY and CDR2 SMNVEV (reference sequence). The CDR3 bases are TGTGCCAGCAGTTTGACTAGCGCCTACGAGCAGTACTTC. It is translated as CASSLTSAYEQYF.

The table lists this clonotype with many counts. This chain links TRBV18 with TRBJ2-1; 10 bases agree with TRBD2. With V trimmed by 1 base and J by 3 bases, 3 bases remained unmatched. Per germline, CDR1 KGHSH and CDR2 LQKENI. The CDR3 covers 16 residues. CDR3 nucleotide sequence: TGTGCCAGCTCACCACTGGCTAGCGGGAGCTACAATGAGCAGTTCTTC. Its protein product is CASSPLASGSYNEQFF.

Ten or more counts support this clonotype. The chain employs TRBV5-1 and TRBJ2-5; tentatively, D is TRBD2 (5 bases). Germline CDR1 is SGHRS and CDR2 is YFSETQ. The CDR3 is made up of 14 amino acids. V was shortened by 2 bases and J by 1 base, with 9 bases between the two germline ends. CDR3 region: CASSFWRTQETQYF. Written as DNA, the CDR3 is TGCGCCAGCAGCTTCTGGAGGACCCAAGAGACCCAGTACTTC.

This clonotype appeared many times. The V and J genes are TRBV5-1 and TRBJ2-4, with D uncertain. CDR1 is SGHRS and CDR2 is YFSETQ in the germline V gene. The V end was cut by 0 bases, the J end by 0 bases, with 13 bases between. The CDR3 is 17 residues long. CDR3 residues: CASSLGDENLAKNIQYF. The CDR3 DNA follows: TGCGCCAGCAGCTTGGGGGATGAAAATTTAGCCAAAAACATTCAGTACTTC.

This clonotype occurred many times. The chain uses TRBV6-2 or TRBV6-3 and TRBJ2-7, with D unresolved. V gave up 2 bases and J gave up 2 bases, with 1 base separating them. CDR1 MNHEY and CDR2 SVGEGT come from the germline V gene. This CDR3 has 11 residues. The CDR3 region is CASSYTYEQYF. The CDR3 DNA reads as TGTGCCAGCAGTTACACCTACGAGCAGTACTTC.

The table lists this clonotype with a few counts. The chain is built from TRBV6-4 and TRBJ1-6; no firm D call. V shed 0 bases and J shed 9 bases, with 9 bases lying between them. Germline CDR1 is MRHNA and CDR2 is SNTAGT. This CDR3 region has 14 residues. CDR3 amino acids: CASSDSTSGSPLHF. The CDR3 bases are TGTGCCAGCAGTGACTCGACGTCGGGTTCACCCCTCCACTTT.

This clonotype was counted many times. The chain couples TRBV7-2 to TRBJ2-2; TRBD1 might be the D (6 bases). Per germline, CDR1 SGHTA and CDR2 FQGNSA. The CDR3 runs 13 residues. V shed 5 bases and J shed 6 bases, with 10 bases lying between them. DNA for the CDR3: TGTGCCAGCAGCCCCACAGGGTCCGGGGAGCTGTTTTTT. It is translated as CASSPTGSGELFF.

This clonotype occurred a few times. The chain combines TRBV12-3 or TRBV12-4 with TRBJ1-6; the D is unclear. The CDR3 runs 13 residues. Trimming removed 6 bases at V and 8 bases at J, with 11 bases between. CDR3 residues: CASSQKGDSPLHF. CDR3 nucleotide sequence: TGTGCCAGCAGCCAAAAGGGAGATTCACCCCTCCACTTT.